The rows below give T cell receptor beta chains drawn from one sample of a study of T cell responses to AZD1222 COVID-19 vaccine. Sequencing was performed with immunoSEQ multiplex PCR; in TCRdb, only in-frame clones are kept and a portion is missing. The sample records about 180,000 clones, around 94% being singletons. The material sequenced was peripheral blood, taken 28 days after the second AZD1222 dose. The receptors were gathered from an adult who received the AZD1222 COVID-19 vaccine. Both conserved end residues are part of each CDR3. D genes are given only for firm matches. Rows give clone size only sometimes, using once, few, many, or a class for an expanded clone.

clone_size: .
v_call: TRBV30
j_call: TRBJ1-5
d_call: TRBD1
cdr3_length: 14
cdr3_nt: TGTGCCTGGAGTGGGCAGGGGGGCAATCAGCCCCAGCATTTT
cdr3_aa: CAWSGQGGNQPQHF

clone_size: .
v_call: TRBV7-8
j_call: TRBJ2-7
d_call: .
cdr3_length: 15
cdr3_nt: TGTGCCAGCAGCTTAGAACAGCGCTTAACCTACGAGCAGTACTTC
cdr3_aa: CASSLEQRLTYEQYF

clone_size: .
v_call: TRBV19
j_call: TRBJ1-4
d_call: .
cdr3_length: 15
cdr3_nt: TGTGCCAGTAGTGAAGCAGGGAGGGGAGTCGAAAAACTGTTTTTT
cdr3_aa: CASSEAGRGVEKLFF

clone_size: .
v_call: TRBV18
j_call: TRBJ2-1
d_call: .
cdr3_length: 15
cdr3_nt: TGTGCCAGCTCACCCCGGCCGGCTAGCGTGGATGAGCAGTTCTTC
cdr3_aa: CASSPRPASVDEQFF

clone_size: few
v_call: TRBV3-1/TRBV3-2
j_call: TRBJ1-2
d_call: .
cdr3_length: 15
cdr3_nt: TGTGCCAGCAGCCATACACAGGTGGAGGTCTATGGCTACACCTTC
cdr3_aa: CASSHTQVEVYGYTF

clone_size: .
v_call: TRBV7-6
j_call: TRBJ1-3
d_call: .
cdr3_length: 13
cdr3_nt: TGTGCCAGCAGCTTACTCTCGGGGGACACCATATATTTT
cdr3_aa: CASSLLSGDTIYF

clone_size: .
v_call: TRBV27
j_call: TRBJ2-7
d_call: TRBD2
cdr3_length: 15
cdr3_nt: TGTGCCAGCAGTTCGCTAGCGGGGGGCTCCTACGAGCAGTACTTC
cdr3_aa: CASSSLAGGSYEQYF

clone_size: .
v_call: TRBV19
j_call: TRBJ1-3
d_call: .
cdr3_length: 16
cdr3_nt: TGTGCCAGTGCGTCAGGGAAACGGTGGTCTGGAAACACCATATATTTT
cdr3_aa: CASASGKRWSGNTIYF

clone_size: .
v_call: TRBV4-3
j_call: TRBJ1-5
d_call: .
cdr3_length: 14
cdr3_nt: TGCGCCAGCAGCCAAGAGTCGGGGCTTCGGCCCCAGCATTTT
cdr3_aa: CASSQESGLRPQHF

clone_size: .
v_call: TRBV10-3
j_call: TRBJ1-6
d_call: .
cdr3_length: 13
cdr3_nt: TGTGCCATCACCCCGGGATTGGAATCACCCCTCCACTTT
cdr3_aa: CAITPGLESPLHF

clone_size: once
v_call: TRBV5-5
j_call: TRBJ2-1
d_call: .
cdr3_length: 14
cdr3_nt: TGTGCCAGCAGCGAGGGGAATTCCTACAATGAGCAGTTCTTC
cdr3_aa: CASSEGNSYNEQFF

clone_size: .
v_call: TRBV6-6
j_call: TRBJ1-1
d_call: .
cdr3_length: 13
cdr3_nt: TGTGCCAGCAGCATCACAGGGAACACTGAAGCTTTCTTT
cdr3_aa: CASSITGNTEAFF

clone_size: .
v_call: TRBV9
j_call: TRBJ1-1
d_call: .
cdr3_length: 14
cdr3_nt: TGTGCCAGCAGCCGTGGGACACGGAACACTGAAGCTTTCTTT
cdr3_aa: CASSRGTRNTEAFF

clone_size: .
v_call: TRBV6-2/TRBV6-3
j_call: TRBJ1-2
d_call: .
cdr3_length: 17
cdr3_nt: TGTGCCAGCAGTTATCGTCCACGGTATACCGCTAACTATGGCTACACCTTC
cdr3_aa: CASSYRPRYTANYGYTF

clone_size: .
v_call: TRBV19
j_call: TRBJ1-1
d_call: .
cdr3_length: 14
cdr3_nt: TGTGCCAGTAGTATAATGGGGATGGGGACTGAAGCTTTCTTT
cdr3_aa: CASSIMGMGTEAFF

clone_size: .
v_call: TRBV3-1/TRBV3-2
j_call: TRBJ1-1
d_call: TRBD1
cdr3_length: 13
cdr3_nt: TGTGCCAGCAGCCAGGGACAGGGGTTAAGCGCTTTCTTT
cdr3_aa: CASSQGQGLSAFF

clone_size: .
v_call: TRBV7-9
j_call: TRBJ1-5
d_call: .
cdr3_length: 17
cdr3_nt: TGTGCCAGCAGCTTAGGATCTCTGGGGTTGAGAGGTCAGCCCCAGCATTTT
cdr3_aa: CASSLGSLGLRGQPQHF

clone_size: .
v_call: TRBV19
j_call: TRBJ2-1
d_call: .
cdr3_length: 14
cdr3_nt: TGTGCCAGTACAGGCGGGTGGGAATACAATGAGCAGTTCTTC
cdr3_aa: CASTGGWEYNEQFF

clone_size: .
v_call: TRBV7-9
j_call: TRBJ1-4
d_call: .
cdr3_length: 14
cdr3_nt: TGTGCCAGCAGCTCGGCGGCGGCGGATGAAAAACTGTTTTTT
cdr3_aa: CASSSAAADEKLFF

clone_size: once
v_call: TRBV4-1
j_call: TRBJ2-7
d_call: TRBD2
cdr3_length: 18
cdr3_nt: TGCGCCAGCAGCCAAGATGTGGCTAGCGGGAGCTTCTCCTACGAGCAGTACTTC
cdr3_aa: CASSQDVASGSFSYEQYF

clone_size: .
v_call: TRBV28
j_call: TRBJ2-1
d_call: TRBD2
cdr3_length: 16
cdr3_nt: TGTGCCAGCAGTCTACATGGACTAGCGGACCACAATGAGCAGTTCTTC
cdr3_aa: CASSLHGLADHNEQFF

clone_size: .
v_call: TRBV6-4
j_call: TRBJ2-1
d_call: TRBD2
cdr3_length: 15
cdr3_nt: TGTGCCAGCAGTGAAGCGAGCGGGGGGAACAATGAGCAGTTCTTC
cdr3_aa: CASSEASGGNNEQFF

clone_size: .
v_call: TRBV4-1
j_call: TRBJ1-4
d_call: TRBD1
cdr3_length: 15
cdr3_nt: TGCGCCAGCAGCGACAGGGTTTCCTTTAATGAAAAACTGTTTTTT
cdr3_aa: CASSDRVSFNEKLFF

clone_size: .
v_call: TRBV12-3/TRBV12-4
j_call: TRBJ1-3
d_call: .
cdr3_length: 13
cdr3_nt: TGTGCCAGCAGTTTAAACTCTGGAAACACCATATATTTT
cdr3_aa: CASSLNSGNTIYF

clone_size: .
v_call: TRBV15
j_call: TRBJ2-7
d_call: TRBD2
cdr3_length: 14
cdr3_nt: TGTGCCACCAGCAGAGACGGGGGGGGCTACGAGCAGTACTTC
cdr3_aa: CATSRDGGGYEQYF

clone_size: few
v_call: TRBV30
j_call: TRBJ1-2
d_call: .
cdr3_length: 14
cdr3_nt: TGTGCCTGGAGTCGGGTTCTGGGATTCTATGGCTACACCTTC
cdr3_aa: CAWSRVLGFYGYTF

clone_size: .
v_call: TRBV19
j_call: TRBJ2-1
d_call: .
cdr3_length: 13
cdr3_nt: TGTGCCAGTAGTATCCCGGAAAACAATGAGCAGTTCTTC
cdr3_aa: CASSIPENNEQFF

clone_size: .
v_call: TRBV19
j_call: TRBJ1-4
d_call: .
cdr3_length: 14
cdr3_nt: TGTGCCAGTAGTGAATGGGAAAGCGATGAAAAACTGTTTTTT
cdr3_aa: CASSEWESDEKLFF

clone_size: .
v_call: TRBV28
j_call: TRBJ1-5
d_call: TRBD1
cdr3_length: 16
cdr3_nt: TGTGCCAGCAGTCGACAGGGGAAAGGCGGCAATCAGCCCCAGCATTTT
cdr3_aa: CASSRQGKGGNQPQHF

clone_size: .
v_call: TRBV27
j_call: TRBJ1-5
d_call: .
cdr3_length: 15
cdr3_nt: TGTGCCAGCAGTTTAAACCCGGGATGGAATCAGCCCCAGCATTTT
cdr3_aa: CASSLNPGWNQPQHF

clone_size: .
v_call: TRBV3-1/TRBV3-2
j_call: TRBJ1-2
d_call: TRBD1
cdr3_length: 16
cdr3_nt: TGTGCCAGCAGCCAAGCCCCGGGACAGGGTAACTATGGCTACACCTTC
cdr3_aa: CASSQAPGQGNYGYTF

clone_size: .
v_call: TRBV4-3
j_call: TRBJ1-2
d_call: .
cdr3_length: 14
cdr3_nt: TGCGCCAGCAGCCAAGATCCATACAACTATGGCTACACCTTC
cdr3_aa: CASSQDPYNYGYTF

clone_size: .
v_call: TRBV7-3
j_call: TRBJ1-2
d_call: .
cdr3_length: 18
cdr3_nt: TGTGCCAGCAGCTTAATGGGCGAGTGGGCAGGGATGAACTATGGCTACACCTTC
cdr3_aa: CASSLMGEWAGMNYGYTF

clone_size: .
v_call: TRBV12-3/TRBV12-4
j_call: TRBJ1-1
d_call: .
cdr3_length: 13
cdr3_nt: TGTGCCAGCAGTTTAAGTGGGGGGACTGAAGCTTTCTTT
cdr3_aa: CASSLSGGTEAFF

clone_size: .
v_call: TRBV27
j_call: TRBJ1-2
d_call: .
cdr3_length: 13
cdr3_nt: TGTGCCAGCAGTTTTCGGGGCCCTATGGGCTACACCTTC
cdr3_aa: CASSFRGPMGYTF

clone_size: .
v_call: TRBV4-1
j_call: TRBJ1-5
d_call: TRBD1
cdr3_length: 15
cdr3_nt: TGCGCCAGCAGCCAAGGCCCCGGACAGGGACAGCCCCAGCATTTT
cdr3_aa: CASSQGPGQGQPQHF

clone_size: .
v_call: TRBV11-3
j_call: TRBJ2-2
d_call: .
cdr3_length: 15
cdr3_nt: TGTGCCAGCAGCTTATCGGGGCCCGTATCCGGGGAGCTGTTTTTT
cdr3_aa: CASSLSGPVSGELFF

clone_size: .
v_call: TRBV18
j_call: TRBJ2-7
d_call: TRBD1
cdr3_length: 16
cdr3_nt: TGTGCCAGCTCACTTACTGGACAGGGTAGTTCCTACGAGCAGTACTTC
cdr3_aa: CASSLTGQGSSYEQYF

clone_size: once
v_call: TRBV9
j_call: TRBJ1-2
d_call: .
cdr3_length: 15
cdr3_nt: TGTGCCAGCAGCGTAGCCACCCAGGGGCTCTATGGCTACACCTTC
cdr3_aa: CASSVATQGLYGYTF

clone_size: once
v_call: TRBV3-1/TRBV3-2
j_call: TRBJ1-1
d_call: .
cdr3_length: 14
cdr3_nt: TGTGCCAGCACCCCCGTGGACAGCAACACTGAAGCTTTCTTT
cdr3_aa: CASTPVDSNTEAFF

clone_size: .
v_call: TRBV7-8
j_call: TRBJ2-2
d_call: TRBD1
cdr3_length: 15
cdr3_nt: TGTGCCAGCAGCTCAGGACAGGGGAGGCCGCGGGGGCTGTTTTTT
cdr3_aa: CASSSGQGRPRGLFF

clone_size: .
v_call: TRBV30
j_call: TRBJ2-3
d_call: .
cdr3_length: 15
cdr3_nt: TGTGCCTGGATGGGAGCTCGGTTAAGCACAGATACGCAGTATTTT
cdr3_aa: CAWMGARLSTDTQYF